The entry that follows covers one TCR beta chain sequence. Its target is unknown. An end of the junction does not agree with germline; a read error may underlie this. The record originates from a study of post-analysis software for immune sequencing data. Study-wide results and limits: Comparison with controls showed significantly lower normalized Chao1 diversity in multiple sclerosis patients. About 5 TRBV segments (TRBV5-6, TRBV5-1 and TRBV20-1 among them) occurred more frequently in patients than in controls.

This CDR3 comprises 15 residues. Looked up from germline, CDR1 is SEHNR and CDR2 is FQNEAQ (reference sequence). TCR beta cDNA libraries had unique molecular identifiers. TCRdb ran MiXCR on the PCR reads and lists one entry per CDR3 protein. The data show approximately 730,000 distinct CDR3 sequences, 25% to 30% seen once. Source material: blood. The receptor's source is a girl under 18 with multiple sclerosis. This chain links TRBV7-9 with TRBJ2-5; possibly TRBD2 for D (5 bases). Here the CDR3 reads CVSSPTGLSQETQYF. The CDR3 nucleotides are TGTGTCAGCAGCCCAACCGGACTGAGCCAAGAGACCCAGTACTTC. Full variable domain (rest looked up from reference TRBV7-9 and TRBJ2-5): DTGVSQNPRHKITKRGQNVTFRCDPISEHNRLYWYRQTLGQGPEFLTYFQNEAQLEKSRLLSDRFSAERPKGSFSTLEIQRTEQGDSAMYLCVSSPTGLSQETQYFGPGTRLLVL.